This T cell receptor (beta chain) was captured in a study of sequential checkpoint blockade in melanoma. Across the whole study: Maintenance nivolumab came after either treatment sequence.

The CDR3 is 13 residues long. The V gene lost 4 bases and the J gene lost 4 bases, with 13 bases spanning the gap. The germline V gene encodes CDR1 SQVTM and CDR2 ANQGSEA. The data were produced by immunoSEQ multiplex PCR, yet TCRdb's version contains in-frame clones alone and is incomplete. Here the sample spans about 13,000 clones, 65% to 85% being singletons. Treatment defined: randomized to nivolumab then ipilimumab (arm A) or the reverse (arm B). Patients had received no earlier DNA-damaging chemotherapy. The sequence came from a human patient with melanoma. Some clones in this sample may be carry-over from other donors' samples. This rearrangement joins TRBV29-1 to TRBJ1-2; unclear D gene. Sequences were derived from CD8+ T cells sorted from blood (inferred from file names), sampled from a patient given nivolumab and ipilimumab in sequence. CDR3 sequence (DNA): TGCAGCGTTGTAGGCGGAATCTCCTATGGCTACACCTTC. Amino acid sequence: CSVVGGISYGYTF. Drawing the rest from reference TRBV29-1 and TRBJ1-2, the complete variable domain is SAVISQKPSRDICQRGTSLTIQCQVDSQVTMMFWYRQQPGQSLTLIATANQGSEATYESGFVIDKFPISRPNLTFSTLTVSNMSPEDSSIYLCSVVGGISYGYTFGSGTRLTVV.